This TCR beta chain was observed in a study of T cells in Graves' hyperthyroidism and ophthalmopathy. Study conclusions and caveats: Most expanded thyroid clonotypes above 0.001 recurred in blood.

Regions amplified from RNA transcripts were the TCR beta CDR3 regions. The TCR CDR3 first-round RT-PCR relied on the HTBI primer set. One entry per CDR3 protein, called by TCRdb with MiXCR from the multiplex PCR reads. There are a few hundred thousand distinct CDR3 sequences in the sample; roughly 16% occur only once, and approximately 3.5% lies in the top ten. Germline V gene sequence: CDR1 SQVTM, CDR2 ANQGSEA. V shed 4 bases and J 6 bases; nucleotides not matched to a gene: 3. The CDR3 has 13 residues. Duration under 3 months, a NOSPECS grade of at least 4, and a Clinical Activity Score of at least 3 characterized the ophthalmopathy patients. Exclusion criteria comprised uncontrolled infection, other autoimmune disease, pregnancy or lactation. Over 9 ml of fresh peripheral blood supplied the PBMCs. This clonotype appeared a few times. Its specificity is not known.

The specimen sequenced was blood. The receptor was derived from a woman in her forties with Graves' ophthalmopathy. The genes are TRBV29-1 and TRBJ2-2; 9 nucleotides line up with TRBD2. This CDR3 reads CSVGQRGAGELFF. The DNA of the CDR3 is TGCAGCGTTGGCCAGCGGGGGGCCGGGGAGCTGTTTTTT.